This T cell receptor beta chain was recovered during a study of molecular identifiers for immune sequencing clone quantification. CDR1 MNHNY and CDR2 SVGAGI come from the germline V gene (reference sequence). CDR3 length: 13 amino acids. The V end was cut by 9 bases, the J end by 3 bases, with 14 bases between. This clonotype has a handful of counts. TCRdb redid the calling of the PCR reads with MiXCR, one entry per CDR3 protein. The sample shows around 480,000 distinct CDR3 sequences, about 26% of them seen only once. Sequenced sample: naive CD8+ T cells from blood, with Jurkat cell RNA spiked in. Sample subset: FACS-sorted CD8+CD4-CCR7+CD45RA+ naive T cells. The gene calls are TRBV6-6 and TRBJ1-1; D is undetermined. The sequence was obtained from a human donor in good health. Some libraries in this study had Jurkat cell RNA spiked in. CDR3 residues: CASQNRLDTEAFF. The CDR3 DNA reads as TGTGCCAGTCAGAACAGATTGGACACTGAAGCTTTCTTT.